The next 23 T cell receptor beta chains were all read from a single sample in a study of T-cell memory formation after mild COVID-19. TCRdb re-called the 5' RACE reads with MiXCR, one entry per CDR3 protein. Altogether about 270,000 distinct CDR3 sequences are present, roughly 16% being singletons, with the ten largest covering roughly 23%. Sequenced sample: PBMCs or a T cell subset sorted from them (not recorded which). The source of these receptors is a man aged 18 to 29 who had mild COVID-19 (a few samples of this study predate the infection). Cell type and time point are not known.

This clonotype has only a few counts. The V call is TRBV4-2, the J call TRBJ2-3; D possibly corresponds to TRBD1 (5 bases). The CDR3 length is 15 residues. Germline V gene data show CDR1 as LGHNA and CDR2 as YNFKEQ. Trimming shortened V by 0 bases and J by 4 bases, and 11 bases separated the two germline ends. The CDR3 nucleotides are TGTGCCAGCAGCCAAGATCGGGCAGGGCCAGATACGCAGTATTTT. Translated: CASSQDRAGPDTQYF.

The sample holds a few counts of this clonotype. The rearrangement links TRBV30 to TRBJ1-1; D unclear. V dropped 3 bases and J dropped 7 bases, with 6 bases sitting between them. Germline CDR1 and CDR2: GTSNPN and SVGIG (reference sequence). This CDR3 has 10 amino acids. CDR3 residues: CAWRRLEAFF. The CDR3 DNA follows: TGTGCCTGGAGGCGCCTTGAAGCTTTCTTT.

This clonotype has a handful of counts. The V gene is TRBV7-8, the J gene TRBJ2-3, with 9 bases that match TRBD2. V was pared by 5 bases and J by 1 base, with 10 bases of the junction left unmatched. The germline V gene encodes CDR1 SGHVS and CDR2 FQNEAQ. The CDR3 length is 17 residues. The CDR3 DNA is TGTGCCAGCAGCGAGATTAGCGGGGGCTACGGCACAGATACGCAGTATTTT. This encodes CASSEISGGYGTDTQYF.

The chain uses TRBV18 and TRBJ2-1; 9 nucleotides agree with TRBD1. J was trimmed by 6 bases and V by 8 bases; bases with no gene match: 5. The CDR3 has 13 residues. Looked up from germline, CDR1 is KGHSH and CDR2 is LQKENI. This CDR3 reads CASTGQGGNEQFF. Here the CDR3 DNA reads TGTGCCAGCACGGGACAGGGTGGCAATGAGCAGTTCTTC.

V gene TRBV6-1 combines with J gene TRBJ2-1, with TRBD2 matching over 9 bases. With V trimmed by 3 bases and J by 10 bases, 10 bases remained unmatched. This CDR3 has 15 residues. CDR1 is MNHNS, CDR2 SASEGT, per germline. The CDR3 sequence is CASSEGRGGRIEQFF. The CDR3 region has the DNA TGTGCCAGCAGTGAGGGGCGGGGGGGAAGGATAGAGCAGTTCTTC.

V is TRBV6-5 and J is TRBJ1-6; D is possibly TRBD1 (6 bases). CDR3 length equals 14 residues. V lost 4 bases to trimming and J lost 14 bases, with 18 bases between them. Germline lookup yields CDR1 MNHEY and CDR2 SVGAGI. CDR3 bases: TGTGCCAGCAGTTTCCGGGACAAGAGGACTACCCTCCACTTT. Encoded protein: CASSFRDKRTTLHF.

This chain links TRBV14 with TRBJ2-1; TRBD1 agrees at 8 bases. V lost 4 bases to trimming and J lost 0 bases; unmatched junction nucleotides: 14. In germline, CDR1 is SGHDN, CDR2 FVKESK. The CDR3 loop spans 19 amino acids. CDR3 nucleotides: TGTGCCAGCAGCCCAGACCGGGACAGGTCTACAAGCTCCTACAATGAGCAGTTCTTC. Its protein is CASSPDRDRSTSSYNEQFF. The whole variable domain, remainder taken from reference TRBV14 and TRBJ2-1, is EAGVTQFPSHSVIEKGQTVTLRCDPISGHDNLYWYRRVMGKEIKFLLHFVKESKQDESGMPNNRFLAERTGGTYSTLKVQPAELEDSGVYFCASSPDRDRSTSSYNEQFFGPGTRLTVL.

The CDR3 DNA sequence: TGTGCCAGCAGTTACTCGATTACAGGGGTAGATACGCAGTATTTT. Its translation is CASSYSITGVDTQYF. V is TRBV6-5 and J is TRBJ2-3, with 7 nucleotides matching TRBD1. In germline, CDR1 is MNHEY, CDR2 SVGAGI. CDR3 length: 15 residues. With 0 bases clipped from V and 5 bases from J, the junction kept 5 bases outside the gene matches.

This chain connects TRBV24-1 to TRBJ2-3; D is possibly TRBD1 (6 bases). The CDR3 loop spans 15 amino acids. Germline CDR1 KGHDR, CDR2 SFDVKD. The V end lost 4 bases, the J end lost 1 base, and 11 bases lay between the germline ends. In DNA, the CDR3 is TGTGCCACCAGTGACCCGGGACACGGCACAGATACGCAGTATTTT. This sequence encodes CATSDPGHGTDTQYF.

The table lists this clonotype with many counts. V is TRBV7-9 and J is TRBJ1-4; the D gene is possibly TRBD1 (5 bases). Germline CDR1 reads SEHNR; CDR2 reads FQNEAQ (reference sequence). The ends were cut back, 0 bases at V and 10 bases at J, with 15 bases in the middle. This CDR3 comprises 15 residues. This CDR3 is CASSLAGDVRGKLFF. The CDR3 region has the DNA TGTGCCAGCAGCTTAGCAGGGGATGTCCGCGGAAAACTGTTTTTT.

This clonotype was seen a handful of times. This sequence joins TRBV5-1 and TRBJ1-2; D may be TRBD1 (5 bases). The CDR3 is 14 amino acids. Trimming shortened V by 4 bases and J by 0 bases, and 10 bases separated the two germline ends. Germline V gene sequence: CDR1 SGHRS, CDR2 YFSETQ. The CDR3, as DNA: TGCGCCAGCAGCCCCGGGGCGTCTAACTATGGCTACACCTTC. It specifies CASSPGASNYGYTF.

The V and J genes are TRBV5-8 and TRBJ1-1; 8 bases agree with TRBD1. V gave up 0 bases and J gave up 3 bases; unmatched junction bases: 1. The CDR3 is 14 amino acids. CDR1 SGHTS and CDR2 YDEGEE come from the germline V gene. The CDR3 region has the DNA TGTGCCAGCAGCTTGGAGACAGGGGACACTGAAGCTTTCTTT. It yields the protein CASSLETGDTEAFF.

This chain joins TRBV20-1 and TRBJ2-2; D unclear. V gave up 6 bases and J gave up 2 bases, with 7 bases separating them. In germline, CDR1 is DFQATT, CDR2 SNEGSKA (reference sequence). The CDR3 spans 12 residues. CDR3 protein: CSAEDNTGELFF. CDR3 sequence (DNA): TGCAGTGCCGAAGACAACACCGGGGAGCTGTTTTTT.

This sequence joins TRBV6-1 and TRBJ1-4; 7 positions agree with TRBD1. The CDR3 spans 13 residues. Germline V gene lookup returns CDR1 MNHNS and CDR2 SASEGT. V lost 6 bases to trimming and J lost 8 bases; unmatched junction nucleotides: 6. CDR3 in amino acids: CASREGAREKLFF. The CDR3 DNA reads TGTGCCAGCAGGGAGGGGGCGAGGGAAAAACTGTTTTTT.

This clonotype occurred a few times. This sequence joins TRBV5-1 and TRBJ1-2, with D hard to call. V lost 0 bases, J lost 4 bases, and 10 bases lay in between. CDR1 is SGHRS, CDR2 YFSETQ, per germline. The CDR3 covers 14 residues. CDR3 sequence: CASSLESGLYGYTF. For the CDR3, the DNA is TGCGCCAGCAGCTTGGAGTCAGGCCTCTATGGCTACACCTTC.

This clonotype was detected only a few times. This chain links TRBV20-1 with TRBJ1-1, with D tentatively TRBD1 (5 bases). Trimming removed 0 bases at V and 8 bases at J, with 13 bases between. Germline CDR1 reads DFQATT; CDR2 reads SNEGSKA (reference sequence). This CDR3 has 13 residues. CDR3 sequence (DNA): TGCAGTGCTAGAGAGTCAGGGTTTAGGGAAGCTTTCTTT. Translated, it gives CSARESGFREAFF.

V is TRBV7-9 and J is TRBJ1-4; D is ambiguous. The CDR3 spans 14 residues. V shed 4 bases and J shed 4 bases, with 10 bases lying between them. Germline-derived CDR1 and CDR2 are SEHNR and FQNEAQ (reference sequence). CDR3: CASSSWTDNEKLFF. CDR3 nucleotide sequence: TGTGCCAGCAGCTCATGGACGGATAATGAAAAACTGTTTTTT.

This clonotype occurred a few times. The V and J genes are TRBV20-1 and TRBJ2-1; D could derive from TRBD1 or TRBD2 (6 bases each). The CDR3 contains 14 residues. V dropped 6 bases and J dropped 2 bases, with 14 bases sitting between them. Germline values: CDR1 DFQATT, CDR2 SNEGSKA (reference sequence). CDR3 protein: CSAKLGGTYNEQFF. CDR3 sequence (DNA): TGCAGTGCCAAGTTGGGGGGCACCTACAATGAGCAGTTCTTC.

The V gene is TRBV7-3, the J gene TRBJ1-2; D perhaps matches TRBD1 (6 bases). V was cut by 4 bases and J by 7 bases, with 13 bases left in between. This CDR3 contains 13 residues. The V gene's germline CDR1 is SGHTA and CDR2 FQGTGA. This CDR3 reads CASSWEGDRGYTF. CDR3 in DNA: TGTGCCAGCAGCTGGGAGGGGGATCGTGGCTACACCTTC.

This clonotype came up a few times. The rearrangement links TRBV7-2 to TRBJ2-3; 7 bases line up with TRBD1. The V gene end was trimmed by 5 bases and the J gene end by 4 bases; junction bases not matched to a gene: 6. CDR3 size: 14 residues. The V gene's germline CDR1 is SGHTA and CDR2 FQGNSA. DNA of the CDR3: TGTGCCAGCAGCAGGGGGCGCTCGCCAGATACGCAGTATTTT. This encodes CASSRGRSPDTQYF.

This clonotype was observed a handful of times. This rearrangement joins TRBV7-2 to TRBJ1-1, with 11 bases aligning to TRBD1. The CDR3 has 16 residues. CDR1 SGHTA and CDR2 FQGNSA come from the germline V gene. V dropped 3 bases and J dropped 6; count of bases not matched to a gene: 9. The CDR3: CASSFRDRGTTPEAFF. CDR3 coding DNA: TGTGCCAGCAGCTTCCGGGACAGGGGGACCACCCCTGAAGCTTTCTTT.

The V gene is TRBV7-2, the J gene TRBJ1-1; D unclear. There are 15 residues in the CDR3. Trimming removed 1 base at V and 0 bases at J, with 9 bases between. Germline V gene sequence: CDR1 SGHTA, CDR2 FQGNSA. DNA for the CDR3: TGTGCCAGCAGCTTAGAATACGGGGTGAACACTGAAGCTTTCTTT. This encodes CASSLEYGVNTEAFF.

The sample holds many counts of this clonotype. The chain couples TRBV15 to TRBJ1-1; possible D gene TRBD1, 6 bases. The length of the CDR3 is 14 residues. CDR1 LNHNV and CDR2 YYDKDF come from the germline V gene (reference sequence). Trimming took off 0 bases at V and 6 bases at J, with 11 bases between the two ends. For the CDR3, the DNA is TGTGCCACCAGCAGAGAACGACAGGCCCCTGAAGCTTTCTTT. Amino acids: CATSRERQAPEAFF.